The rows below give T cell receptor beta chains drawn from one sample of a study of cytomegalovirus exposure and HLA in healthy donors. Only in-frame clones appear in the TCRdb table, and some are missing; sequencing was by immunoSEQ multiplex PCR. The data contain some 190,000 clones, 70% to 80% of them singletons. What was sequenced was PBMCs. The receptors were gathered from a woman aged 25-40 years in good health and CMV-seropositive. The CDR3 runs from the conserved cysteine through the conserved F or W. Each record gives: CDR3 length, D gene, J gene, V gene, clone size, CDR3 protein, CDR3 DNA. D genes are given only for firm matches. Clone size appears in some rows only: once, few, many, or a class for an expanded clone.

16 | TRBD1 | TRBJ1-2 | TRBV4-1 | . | CASSPSSGTGYYGYTF | TGCGCCAGCAGCCCGTCATCCGGGACAGGGTACTATGGCTACACCTTC
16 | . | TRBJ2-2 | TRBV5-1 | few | CASSLAGPSVTGELFF | TGCGCCAGCAGCTTGGCCGGGCCTAGCGTAACCGGGGAGCTGTTTTTT
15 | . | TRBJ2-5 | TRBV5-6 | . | CASTQGRLGQETQYF | TGTGCCAGCACCCAGGGCCGGCTCGGCCAAGAGACCCAGTACTTC
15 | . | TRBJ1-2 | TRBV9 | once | CASSVDPGQRYGYTF | TGTGCCAGCAGCGTAGACCCCGGACAGCGCTATGGCTACACCTTC
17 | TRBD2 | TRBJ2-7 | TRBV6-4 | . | CASTVRWGLAAMYEQYF | TGTGCCAGCACCGTCAGATGGGGACTAGCGGCAATGTACGAGCAGTACTTC
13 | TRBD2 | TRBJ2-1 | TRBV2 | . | CASWGGLYNEQFF | TGTGCCAGCTGGGGGGGACTCTACAATGAGCAGTTCTTC
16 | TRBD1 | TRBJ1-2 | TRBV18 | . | CASSPQGQTILYGYTF | TGTGCCAGCTCACCCCAGGGACAGACGATCCTCTATGGCTACACCTTC
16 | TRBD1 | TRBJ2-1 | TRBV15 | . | CATSTRPGGQGAEQFF | TGTGCCACCAGCACCCGGCCCGGGGGACAGGGGGCTGAGCAGTTCTTC
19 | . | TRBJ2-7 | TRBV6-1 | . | CASSAPLAGPGGDSYEQYF | TGTGCCAGCAGTGCCCCCCTGGCGGGCCCAGGAGGGGACTCCTACGAGCAGTACTTC
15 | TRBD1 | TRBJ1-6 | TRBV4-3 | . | CASSPGQGYNSPLHF | TGCGCCAGCAGCCCTGGACAGGGCTATAATTCACCCCTCCACTTT
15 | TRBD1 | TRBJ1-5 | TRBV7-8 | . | CASSLPGGINQPQHF | TGTGCCAGCAGCTTACCAGGGGGAATCAATCAGCCCCAGCATTTT
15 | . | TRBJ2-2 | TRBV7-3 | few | CASSLLAGATGELFF | TGTGCCAGCAGCTTGCTCGCGGGGGCCACCGGGGAGCTGTTTTTT
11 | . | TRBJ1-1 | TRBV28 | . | CASRIQREAFF | TGTGCCAGCAGGATACAGAGAGAAGCTTTCTTT
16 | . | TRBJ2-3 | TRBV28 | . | CASSPLGEQGWHTQYF | TGTGCCAGCAGTCCCCTTGGGGAGCAGGGGTGGCATACGCAGTATTTT
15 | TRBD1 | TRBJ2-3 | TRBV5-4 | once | CASKKPGQGTDTQYF | TGTGCCAGCAAGAAGCCGGGACAGGGGACAGATACGCAGTATTTT
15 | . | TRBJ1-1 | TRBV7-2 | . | CASSPNYRAGTEAFF | TGTGCCAGCAGCCCCAACTACAGGGCTGGCACTGAAGCTTTCTTT
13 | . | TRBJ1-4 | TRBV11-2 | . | CASKFSYSEKLFF | TGTGCCAGCAAATTCAGTTACAGTGAAAAACTGTTTTTT
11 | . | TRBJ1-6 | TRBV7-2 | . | CASSPGQQLHF | TGTGCCAGCAGCCCCGGACAACAACTCCACTTT
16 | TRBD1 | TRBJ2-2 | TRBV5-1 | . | CASSLLGTVNTGELFF | TGCGCCAGCAGCTTACTCGGGACAGTGAACACCGGGGAGCTGTTTTTT
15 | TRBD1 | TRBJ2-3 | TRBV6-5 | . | CASSYDRGFPDTQYF | TGTGCCAGCAGTTACGACAGGGGGTTCCCAGATACGCAGTATTTT
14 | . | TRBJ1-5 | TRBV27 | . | CASSLLRGGQPQHF | TGTGCCAGCAGCCTCCTAAGGGGGGGCCAGCCCCAGCATTTT
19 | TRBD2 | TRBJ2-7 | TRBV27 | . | CASSLSGGTTSGFSYEQYF | TGTGCCAGCAGTTTATCCGGGGGTACCACTAGCGGATTCTCCTACGAGCAGTACTTC
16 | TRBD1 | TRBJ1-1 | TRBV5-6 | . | CASSSRDRGRYTEAFF | TGTGCCAGCAGCTCGAGGGACAGGGGGCGATACACTGAAGCTTTCTTT
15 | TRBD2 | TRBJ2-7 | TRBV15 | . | CATSKESGRAHEQYF | TGTGCCACCAGCAAGGAGAGCGGGAGGGCCCACGAGCAGTACTTC
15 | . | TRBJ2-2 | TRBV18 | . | CASSPLSTGTGELFF | TGTGCCAGCTCACCTCTCAGTACGGGCACCGGGGAGCTGTTTTTT
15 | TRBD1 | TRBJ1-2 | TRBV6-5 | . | CASSSPTGANYGYTF | TGTGCCAGCAGTTCACCGACAGGGGCCAACTATGGCTACACCTTC
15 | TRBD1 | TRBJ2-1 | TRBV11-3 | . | CASSLRGPGINEQFF | TGTGCCAGCAGCCTCAGGGGGCCAGGGATCAATGAGCAGTTCTTC
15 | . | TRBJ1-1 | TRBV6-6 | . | CASSQRGTENTEAFF | TGTGCCAGCAGTCAGCGAGGGACTGAGAACACTGAAGCTTTCTTT
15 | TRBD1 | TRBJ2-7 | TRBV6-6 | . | CASSRQGGKTYEQYF | TGTGCCAGCAGTAGACAGGGGGGTAAAACCTACGAGCAGTACTTC
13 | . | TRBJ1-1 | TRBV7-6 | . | CASSLVSDTEAFF | TGTGCCAGCAGCTTAGTATCAGACACTGAAGCTTTCTTT
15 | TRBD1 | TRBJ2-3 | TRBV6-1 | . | CASRTDREITDTQYF | TGTGCCAGCAGAACTGACAGGGAGATCACAGATACGCAGTATTTT
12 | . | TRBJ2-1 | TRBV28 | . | CASSQDSNEQFF | TGTGCCAGCAGCCAAGACTCTAATGAGCAGTTCTTC
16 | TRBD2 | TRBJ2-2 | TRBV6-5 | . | CASSYGLAVYTGELFF | TGTGCCAGCAGTTACGGGCTAGCGGTATACACCGGGGAGCTGTTTTTT
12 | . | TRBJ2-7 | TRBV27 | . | CASSGGSYEQYF | TGTGCCAGCAGCGGAGGAAGTTACGAGCAGTACTTC